Shown below are 32 T cell receptor beta chains from a single sample sequenced in a study of blood T cell repertoires in COVID-19. Data came from immunoSEQ multiplex PCR; TCRdb stores just in-frame clones and leaves some out. Of 300,000 to 400,000 clones listed, 89% are singletons. Material for sequencing was PBMCs or T cells enriched from blood (not recorded which). These receptors were collected from a man aged 55 to 70 who had recovered from COVID-19.

This chain links TRBV19 with TRBJ2-1; 8 bases match TRBD1. This CDR3 contains 13 residues. The junction had 12 bases not matched to a gene; V was cut back by 5 bases and J by 15 bases. The V gene's germline CDR1 is LNHDA and CDR2 SQIVND (reference sequence). The CDR3, as DNA: TGTGCCAGTAGTCCGACAGGGGCCCTTGGCTTGTTCTTC. This translates into CASSPTGALGLFF. Variable domain in full (rest from reference TRBV19 and TRBJ2-1): DGGITQSPKYLFRKEGQNVTLSCEQNLNHDAMYWYRQDPGQGLRLIYYSQIVNDFQKGDIAEGYSVSREKKESFPLTVTSAQKNPTAFYLCASSPTGALGLFFGPGTRLTVL.

The chain couples TRBV5-1 to TRBJ1-4; no clear D. The CDR3 totals 15 residues. Trimming took off 1 base at V and 0 bases at J, with 7 bases between the two ends. Germline V CDR1 and CDR2: SGHRS, YFSETQ. The chain's CDR3 is CASSLTGSTNEKLFF. The CDR3 DNA reads TGCGCCAGCAGCTTGACGGGTTCAACTAATGAAAAACTGTTTTTT.

V is TRBV11-3 and J is TRBJ2-1; D perhaps matches TRBD2 (6 bases). Germline V gene data show CDR1 as SGHNT and CDR2 as YENEEA. Trimming shortened V by 4 bases and J by 0 bases, and 13 bases separated the two germline ends. This CDR3 has 16 residues. The CDR3 reads CASSSGDLSSYNEQFF. Written as DNA, the CDR3 is TGTGCCAGCAGCTCCGGGGACTTGAGCTCCTACAATGAGCAGTTCTTC. The complete variable domain, with remaining parts taken from reference TRBV11-3 and TRBJ2-1, reads EAGVVQSPRYKIIEKKQPVAFWCNPISGHNTLYWYLQNLGQGPELLIRYENEEAVDDSQLPKDRFSAERLKGVDSTLKIQPAELGDSAVYLCASSSGDLSSYNEQFFGPGTRLTVL.

The chain joins TRBV11-1 to TRBJ1-3; 10 bases fit TRBD1. CDR1 and CDR2 from the germline V gene are SGHAT and FQDESV (reference sequence). The CDR3 has 16 residues. Germline trimming cut 5 bases from V and 0 bases from J; bases unmatched to any gene: 4. Here the CDR3 DNA reads TGTGCCAGCAGCCGGGACAGGGGAGCCTCTGGAAACACCATATATTTT. It specifies CASSRDRGASGNTIYF.

The chain uses TRBV6-1 and TRBJ2-5, with 11 bases aligning to TRBD2. The V gene's germline CDR1 is MNHNS and CDR2 SASEGT. This CDR3 has 17 residues. J gave up 0 bases and V 1 base, and 4 bases lay outside the gene matches. The CDR3 bases are TGTGCCAGCAGTGAAGTTATAGCGGGAGGGTACCAAGAGACCCAGTACTTC. Its translation is CASSEVIAGGYQETQYF.

The chain combines TRBV5-5 with TRBJ2-7, with D possibly being TRBD2 (7 bases). V was clipped by 3 bases and J by 5 bases, with 18 bases between them. Per the germline V gene, CDR1 is SGHKS and CDR2 is YYEKEE (reference sequence). The CDR3 is 15 amino acids. The CDR3 protein is CASSYLGGLSHEQYF. As DNA, the CDR3 is TGTGCCAGCAGCTACCTGGGGGGGCTATCCCACGAGCAGTACTTC.

V and J are TRBV10-3 and TRBJ1-6, with unresolved D. V lost 3 bases and J 5 bases, leaving 8 bases between the germline ends. Germline V gene data show CDR1 as ENHRY and CDR2 as SYGVKD. The CDR3 contains 14 residues. The CDR3: CAISERRDNSPLHF. CDR3 nucleotide sequence: TGTGCCATCAGTGAAAGGAGGGATAATTCACCCCTCCACTTT.

J is TRBJ1-4 and V is TRBV27; D possibly corresponds to TRBD1 (5 bases). In germline, CDR1 is MNHEY, CDR2 SMNVEV (reference sequence). There are 17 residues in the CDR3. Trimming shortened V by 2 bases and J by 4 bases, and 17 bases separated the two germline ends. CDR3 DNA sequence: TGTGCCAGCAGTTTAAGGACTCAATGGGGGGTTAATGAAAAACTGTTTTTT. Translating it yields CASSLRTQWGVNEKLFF.

This chain uses TRBV19 with TRBJ2-7, with 7 bases aligning to TRBD1. CDR1 is LNHDA, CDR2 SQIVND, per germline (reference sequence). V shed 0 bases, J shed 6 bases, and the junction held 2 bases outside the gene matches. This CDR3 comprises 13 residues. For the CDR3, the DNA is TGTGCCAGTAGTATAGAGCCAGGGGGCGAGCAGTACTTC. It yields the protein CASSIEPGGEQYF. Full variable domain (rest looked up from reference TRBV19 and TRBJ2-7): DGGITQSPKYLFRKEGQNVTLSCEQNLNHDAMYWYRQDPGQGLRLIYYSQIVNDFQKGDIAEGYSVSREKKESFPLTVTSAQKNPTAFYLCASSIEPGGEQYFGPGTRLTVT.

The DNA for the CDR3 is TGTGCCAGCAGCGTATCGAGGGGACTGGGGGGACCTACGCAGTATTTT. As protein: CASSVSRGLGGPTQYF. This chain connects TRBV9 to TRBJ2-3; D possibly corresponds to TRBD2 (6 bases). The length of the CDR3 is 16 residues. Deletions cut 1 base from V and 8 bases from J, with 20 bases between. CDR1 and CDR2 (germline): SGDLS, YYNGEE. Drawing the rest from reference TRBV9 and TRBJ2-3, the complete variable domain is DSGVTQTPKHLITATGQRVTLRCSPRSGDLSVYWYQQSLDQGLQFLIQYYNGEERAKGNILERFSAQQFPDLHSELNLSSLELGDSALYFCASSVSRGLGGPTQYFGPGTRLTVL.

The rearrangement uses TRBV28 and TRBJ2-7; D unresolved. Germline CDR1 reads MDHEN; CDR2 reads SYDVKM. Trimming stripped 3 bases from V and 2 bases from J, with 8 bases between. CDR3 length equals 13 residues. Here the CDR3 DNA reads TGTGCCAGCAGTTTGCGTCTAACCTACGAGCAGTACTTC. It is translated as CASSLRLTYEQYF.

The rearrangement joins TRBV4-1 to TRBJ2-6; D unclear. Germline V CDR1 and CDR2: MGHRA, YSYEKL. V was cut by 1 base and J by 0 bases, with 13 bases left in between. The CDR3 totals 18 residues. CDR3 sequence reads: CASSQVPPVVSGANVLTF. The CDR3 DNA sequence: TGCGCCAGCAGCCAAGTACCCCCGGTGGTCTCTGGGGCCAACGTCCTGACTTTC.

CDR3: CASSARDPSYEQYF. CDR3 nucleotides: TGTGCCAGCAGCGCCCGGGATCCCTCCTACGAGCAGTACTTC. V and J are TRBV9 and TRBJ2-7, with D perhaps matching TRBD2 (5 bases). The CDR3 is 14 residues long. V lost 3 bases to trimming and J lost 0 bases, with 10 bases between them. The germline CDR1 and CDR2 sequences are SGDLS and YYNGEE.

V and J are TRBV4-1 and TRBJ2-1; 9 bases align to TRBD2. V dropped 1 base and J dropped 4; count of bases not matched to a gene: 14. The germline V gene has CDR1 MGHRA and CDR2 YSYEKL. This CDR3 has 19 amino acids. This CDR3 is CASSQVLGVAGALYNEQFF. As DNA, the CDR3 is TGCGCCAGCAGCCAAGTATTGGGCGTAGCGGGAGCCTTATACAATGAGCAGTTCTTC.

The V gene is TRBV6-5, the J gene TRBJ2-2; D is possibly TRBD2 (7 bases). The germline CDR1 and CDR2 sequences are MNHEY and SVGAGI. The CDR3 length is 15 residues. V was pared by 5 bases and J by 7 bases, with 17 bases between. DNA for the CDR3: TGTGCCAGCAGTCTGACAGGAGGGGGGGTCGGGGAGCTGTTTTTT. Amino acids: CASSLTGGGVGELFF.

This chain connects TRBV7-9 to TRBJ1-1, with no clear D. With 5 bases removed from V and 6 bases from J, the gap between germline ends came to 7 bases. Germline V gene sequence: CDR1 SEHNR, CDR2 FQNEAQ (reference sequence). The CDR3 runs to 11 residues. CDR3: CASSLSSEAFF. The CDR3 DNA sequence: TGTGCCAGCAGCCTGTCTTCTGAAGCTTTCTTT.

The chain uses TRBV10-1 and TRBJ2-1, with D tentatively TRBD1 (6 bases). From germline, CDR1 is WNHNN and CDR2 SYGVQD (reference sequence). The CDR3 extends over 16 amino acids. Trimming took off 0 bases at V and 7 bases at J, with 16 bases between the two ends. The CDR3 is CASSESRVTGLNEQFF. In DNA, the CDR3 is TGCGCCAGCAGTGAGTCTAGGGTTACAGGGTTGAATGAGCAGTTCTTC.

The CDR3 region is CASSFSGRASGELFF. The CDR3 nucleotides are TGTGCCAGCAGCTTTAGCGGGAGGGCCTCCGGGGAGCTGTTTTTT. The chain carries TRBV7-2 and TRBJ2-2; 11 bases match TRBD2. Germline V gene data show CDR1 as SGHTA and CDR2 as FQGNSA. The V segment lost 3 bases and the J segment 6 bases; nucleotides outside the gene matches: 3. The CDR3 contains 15 residues. Combining the CDR3 with reference TRBV7-2 and TRBJ2-2 gives the whole variable domain GAGVSQSPSNKVTEKGKDVELRCDPISGHTALYWYRQSLGQGLEFLIYFQGNSAPDKSGLPSDRFSAERTGGSVSTLTIQRTQQEDSAVYLCASSFSGRASGELFFGEGSRLTVL.

The chain couples TRBV5-4 to TRBJ2-7; TRBD1 matches 10 bases. V gave up 3 bases and J gave up 1 base; unmatched junction bases: 4. This CDR3 has 15 residues. The germline V gene encodes CDR1 SGHNT and CDR2 YYREEE (reference sequence). The CDR3 sequence: CASSYDRGLSYEQYF. In DNA, the CDR3 is TGTGCCAGCAGCTATGACAGGGGGCTTTCCTACGAGCAGTACTTC.

This clone has just one count. The chain is built from TRBV12-3 or TRBV12-4 and TRBJ1-5; no clear D. The germline V and J ends were trimmed by 3 bases and 4 bases, with 7 bases remaining between them. This CDR3 contains 13 residues. The DNA of the CDR3 is TGTGCCAGCAGTTTTCTTAGTAATCAGCCCCAGCATTTT. Translated, it gives CASSFLSNQPQHF.

Concerning this clone: One end of the junction fails to match germline, which may point to a read error. The V and J genes are TRBV27 and TRBJ2-1, with 8 bases fitting TRBD2. From germline, CDR1 is MNHEY and CDR2 SMNVEV (reference sequence). This CDR3 spans 15 amino acids. The CDR3 sequence: CASSLSLAAYNEQFF. CDR3 DNA: TGTGCCAGCAGTCTATCACTAGCGGCATACAATGAGCAGTTCTTC.

The chain uses TRBV7-2 and TRBJ2-5; 11 bases are a match to TRBD2. Unmatched junction bases numbered 1, after V lost 1 base and J lost 3 bases. Germline V gene lookup returns CDR1 SGHTA and CDR2 FQGNSA. The length of the CDR3 is 15 residues. CDR3 coding DNA: TGTGCCAGCAGCTTAGGGGGACTAGCGGAAGAGACCCAGTACTTC. As protein: CASSLGGLAEETQYF.

The V and J genes are TRBV27 and TRBJ2-2, with 8 bases fitting TRBD1. Germline V CDR1 and CDR2: MNHEY, SMNVEV (reference sequence). V lost 6 bases and J lost 0; bases outside the gene matches: 12. This CDR3 is 18 amino acids long. Here the CDR3 DNA reads TGTGCCAGCAGCCCTAGGACAGGGAGGATTGCGAACACCGGGGAGCTGTTTTTT. Protein product: CASSPRTGRIANTGELFF.

This clone came up once. The rearrangement uses TRBV9 and TRBJ1-1; D is uncertain. The germline V and J ends were trimmed by 4 bases and 7 bases, with 14 bases remaining between them. Germline-derived CDR1 and CDR2 are SGDLS and YYNGEE. This CDR3 region has 13 residues. Written as DNA, the CDR3 is TGTGCCAGCAGCCCCAAGAGTACTGGTGAAGCTTTCTTT. Protein product: CASSPKSTGEAFF.

This chain uses TRBV5-4 with TRBJ1-6; 7 nucleotides agree with TRBD1. CDR3 length: 16 amino acids. Germline V gene lookup returns CDR1 SGHNT and CDR2 YYREEE (reference sequence). Trimming took 4 bases from V and 0 from J; bases not matched to a gene: 4. CDR3 sequence: CASSPGQSSYNSPLHF. DNA for the CDR3: TGTGCCAGCAGCCCGGGACAGAGCTCCTATAATTCACCCCTCCACTTT.

The J gene is TRBJ2-3, the V gene TRBV2; perhaps TRBD1 as D (5 bases). Germline CDR1 SNHLY, CDR2 FYNNEI. This CDR3 is built from 15 residues. The V end was cut by 6 bases, the J end by 2 bases, with 15 bases between. The CDR3 sequence: CASRAGWASTDTQYF. The CDR3 DNA reads as TGTGCCAGCAGGGCAGGGTGGGCCTCCACAGATACGCAGTATTTT.

Only one count was recorded for this clone. This chain links TRBV18 with TRBJ1-1; 11 bases agree with TRBD1. CDR3 length: 17 residues. The germline V gene encodes CDR1 KGHSH and CDR2 LQKENI. Unmatched junction bases numbered 9, after V lost 6 bases and J lost 0 bases. CDR3 in DNA: TGTGCCAGCTCCCCCGGGACAGGGGGGAGGATGAACACTGAAGCTTTCTTT. Translating it yields CASSPGTGGRMNTEAFF.

The chain employs TRBV5-4 and TRBJ1-4; D not certain. The CDR3 consists of 15 residues. Per the germline V gene, CDR1 is SGHNT and CDR2 is YYREEE (reference sequence). V was trimmed by 3 bases and J by 4 bases, leaving 13 bases between them. The chain's CDR3 is CASSSDWEVNEKLFF. As DNA, the CDR3 is TGTGCCAGCAGCTCGGACTGGGAGGTTAATGAAAAACTGTTTTTT.

V is TRBV18 and J is TRBJ1-4; D might be TRBD1 (6 bases). The CDR3 has 14 residues. CDR1 and CDR2 (germline): KGHSH, LQKENI. Trimming pared 3 bases from V and 2 bases from J, leaving 7 bases between. The CDR3 reads CASSPGQTNEKLFF. CDR3 in DNA: TGTGCCAGCTCACCTGGACAGACTAATGAAAAACTGTTTTTT.

V and J are TRBV7-9 and TRBJ1-3; TRBD1 might be the D (6 bases). Trimming shortened V by 3 bases and J by 4 bases, and 10 bases separated the two germline ends. The V gene's germline CDR1 is SEHNR and CDR2 FQNEAQ (reference sequence). The CDR3 has 14 residues. CDR3 nucleotides: TGTGCCAGCAGCTTCGCGGACAGAGGAAACACCATATATTTT. Residues: CASSFADRGNTIYF.

The J gene is TRBJ2-2, the V gene TRBV2; 7 bases agree with TRBD1. The CDR3 length is 15 residues. V trimming: 7 bases; J trimming: 0 bases; junction bases outside the gene matches: 5. Germline V gene data show CDR1 as SNHLY and CDR2 as FYNNEI. CDR3 in amino acids: CASNSQGTNTGELFF. CDR3 nucleotides: TGTGCCAGCAACTCACAGGGGACGAACACCGGGGAGCTGTTTTTT.

This clone came up a few times. The chain couples TRBV28 to TRBJ2-5; 7 positions agree with TRBD2. Trimming removed 1 base from V and 2 bases from J; junction bases left unmatched: 7. This CDR3 has 16 amino acids. CDR1 MDHEN and CDR2 SYDVKM come from the germline V gene. The CDR3 bases are TGTGCCAGCAGTTTATCAGGGACTACCAGTCAAGAGACCCAGTACTTC. The encoded protein is CASSLSGTTSQETQYF.